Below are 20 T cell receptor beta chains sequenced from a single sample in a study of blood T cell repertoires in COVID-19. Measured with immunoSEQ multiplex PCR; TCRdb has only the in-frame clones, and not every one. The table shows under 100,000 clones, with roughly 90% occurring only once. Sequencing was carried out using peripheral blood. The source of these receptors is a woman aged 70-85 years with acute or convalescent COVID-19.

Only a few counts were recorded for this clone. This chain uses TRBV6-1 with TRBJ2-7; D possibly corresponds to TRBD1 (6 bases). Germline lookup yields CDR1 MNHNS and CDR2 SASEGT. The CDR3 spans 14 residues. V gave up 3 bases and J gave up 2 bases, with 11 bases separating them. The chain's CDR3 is CASSDLGATYEQYF. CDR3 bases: TGTGCCAGCAGTGATCTGGGGGCGACCTACGAGCAGTACTTC.

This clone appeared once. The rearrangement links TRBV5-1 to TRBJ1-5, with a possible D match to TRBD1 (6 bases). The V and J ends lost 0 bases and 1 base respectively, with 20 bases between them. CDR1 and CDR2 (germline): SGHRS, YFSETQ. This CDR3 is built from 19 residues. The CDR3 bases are TGCGCCAGCAGCTTGGGGGTCACGACAGGACCAGGAAGCAATCAGCCCCAGCATTTT. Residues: CASSLGVTTGPGSNQPQHF.

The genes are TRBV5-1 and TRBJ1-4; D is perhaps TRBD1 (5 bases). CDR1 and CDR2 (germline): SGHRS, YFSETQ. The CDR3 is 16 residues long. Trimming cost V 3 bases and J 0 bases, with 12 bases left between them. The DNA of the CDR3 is TGCGCCAGCAGCTCGGGAGGGGCGACAACTAATGAAAAACTGTTTTTT. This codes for CASSSGGATTNEKLFF.

CDR3 region: CASSLEGNNSPLHF. The CDR3 region has the DNA TGTGCCAGCAGTTTGGAGGGAAATAATTCACCCCTCCACTTT. The rearrangement links TRBV28 to TRBJ1-6; unclear D gene. Germline loops: CDR1 MDHEN, CDR2 SYDVKM. V was shortened by 3 bases and J by 5 bases, with 8 bases between the two germline ends. CDR3 length: 14 residues.

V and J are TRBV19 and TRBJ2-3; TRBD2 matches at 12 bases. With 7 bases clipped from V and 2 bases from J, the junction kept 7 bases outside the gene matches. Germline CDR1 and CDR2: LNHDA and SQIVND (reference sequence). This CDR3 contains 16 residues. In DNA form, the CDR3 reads TGTGCCAGTAAAAGGACTAGCGGGGCAAACACAGATACGCAGTATTTT. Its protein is CASKRTSGANTDTQYF.

The CDR3 protein is CASSLPGGTDTQYF. The CDR3, as DNA: TGTGCCAGCAGTTTACCGGGAGGTACAGATACGCAGTATTTT. This rearrangement joins TRBV28 to TRBJ2-3; 7 positions agree with TRBD2. There are 14 residues in the CDR3. J gave up 3 bases and V 2 bases, and 2 bases lay outside the gene matches. Germline V gives CDR1 MDHEN, CDR2 SYDVKM.

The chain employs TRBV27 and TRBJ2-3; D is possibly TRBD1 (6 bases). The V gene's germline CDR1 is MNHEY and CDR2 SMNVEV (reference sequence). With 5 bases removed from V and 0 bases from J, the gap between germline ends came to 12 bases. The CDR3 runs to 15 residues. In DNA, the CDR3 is TGTGCCAGCAGTCAGGGGCCTTCTAGCACAGATACGCAGTATTTT. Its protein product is CASSQGPSSTDTQYF.

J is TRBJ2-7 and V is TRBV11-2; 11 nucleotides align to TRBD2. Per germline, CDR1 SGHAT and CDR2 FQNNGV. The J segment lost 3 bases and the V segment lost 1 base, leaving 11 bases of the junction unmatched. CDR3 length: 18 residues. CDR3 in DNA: TGTGCCAGCAGCTTAGTGTGGCTACTAGCGGGGGAAATCTACGAGCAGTACGTC. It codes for CASSLVWLLAGEIYEQYV.

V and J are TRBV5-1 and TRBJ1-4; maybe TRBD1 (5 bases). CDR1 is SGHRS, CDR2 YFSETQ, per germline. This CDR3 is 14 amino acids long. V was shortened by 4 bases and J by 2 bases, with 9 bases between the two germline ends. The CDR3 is CASSPRQTNEKLFF. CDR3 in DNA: TGCGCCAGCAGCCCGAGACAGACTAATGAAAAACTGTTTTTT. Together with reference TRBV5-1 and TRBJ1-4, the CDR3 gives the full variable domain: KAGVTQTPRYLIKTRGQQVTLSCSPISGHRSVSWYQQTPGQGLQFLFEYFSETQRNKGNFPGRFSGRQFSNSRSEMNVSTLELGDSALYLCASSPRQTNEKLFFGSGTQLSVL.

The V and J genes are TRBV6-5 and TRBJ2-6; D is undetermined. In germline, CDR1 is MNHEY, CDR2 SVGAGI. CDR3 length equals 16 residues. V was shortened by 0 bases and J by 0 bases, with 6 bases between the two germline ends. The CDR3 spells CASSYSFLSGANVLTF. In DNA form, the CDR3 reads TGTGCCAGCAGTTACTCGTTTCTCTCTGGGGCCAACGTCCTGACTTTC.

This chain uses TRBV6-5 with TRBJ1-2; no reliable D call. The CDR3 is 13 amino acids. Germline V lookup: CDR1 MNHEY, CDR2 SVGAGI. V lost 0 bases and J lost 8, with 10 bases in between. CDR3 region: CASSYSYGVGYTF. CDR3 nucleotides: TGTGCCAGCAGTTACTCGTACGGGGTGGGCTACACCTTC.

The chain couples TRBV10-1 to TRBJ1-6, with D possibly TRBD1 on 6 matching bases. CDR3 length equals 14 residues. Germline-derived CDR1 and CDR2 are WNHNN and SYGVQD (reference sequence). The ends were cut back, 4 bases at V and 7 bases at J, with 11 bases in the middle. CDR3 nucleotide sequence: TGCGCCAGCAGTGTGTACAGGGAAAATTCACCCCTCCACTTT. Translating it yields CASSVYRENSPLHF.

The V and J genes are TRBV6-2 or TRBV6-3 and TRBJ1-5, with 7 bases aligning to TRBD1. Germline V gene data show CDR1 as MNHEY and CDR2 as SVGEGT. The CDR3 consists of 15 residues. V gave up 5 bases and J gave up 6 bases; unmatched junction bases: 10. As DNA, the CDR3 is TGTGCCAGCAGTGGCTCGACAGGGCGATCTCAGCCCCAGCATTTT. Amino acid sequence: CASSGSTGRSQPQHF.

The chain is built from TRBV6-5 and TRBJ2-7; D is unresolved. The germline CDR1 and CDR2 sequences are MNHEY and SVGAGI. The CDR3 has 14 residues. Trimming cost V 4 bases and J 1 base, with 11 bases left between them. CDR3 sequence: CASSLPGPSYEQYF. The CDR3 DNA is TGTGCCAGCAGTTTACCGGGTCCGTCCTACGAGCAGTACTTC.

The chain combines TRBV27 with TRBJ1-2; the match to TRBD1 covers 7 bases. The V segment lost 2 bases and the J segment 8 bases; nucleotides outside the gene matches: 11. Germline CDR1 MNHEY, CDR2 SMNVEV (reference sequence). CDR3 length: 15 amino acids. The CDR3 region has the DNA TGTGCCAGCAGTTTAGGGTACGACAGGGCAATGGGCTACACCTTC. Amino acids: CASSLGYDRAMGYTF.

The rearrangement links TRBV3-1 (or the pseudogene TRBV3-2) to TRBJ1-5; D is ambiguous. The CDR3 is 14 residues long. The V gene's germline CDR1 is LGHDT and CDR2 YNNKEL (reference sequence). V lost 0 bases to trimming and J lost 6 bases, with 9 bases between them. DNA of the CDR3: TGTGCCAGCAGCCAAGACCCCGGCGGTCAGCCCCAGCATTTT. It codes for CASSQDPGGQPQHF.

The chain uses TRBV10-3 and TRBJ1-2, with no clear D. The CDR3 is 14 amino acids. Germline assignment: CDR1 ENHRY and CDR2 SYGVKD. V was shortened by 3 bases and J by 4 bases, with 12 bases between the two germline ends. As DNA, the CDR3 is TGTGCCATCAGTGAAGAGCCAGGCACCTATGGCTACACCTTC. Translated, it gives CAISEEPGTYGYTF.

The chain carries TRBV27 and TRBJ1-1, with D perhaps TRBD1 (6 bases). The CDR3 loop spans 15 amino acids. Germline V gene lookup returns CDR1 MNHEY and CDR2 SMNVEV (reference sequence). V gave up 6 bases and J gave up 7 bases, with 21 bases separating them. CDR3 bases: TGTGCCAGCAGCACCCGGACAGTTTCCGGGATTGAAGCTTTCTTT. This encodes CASSTRTVSGIEAFF.

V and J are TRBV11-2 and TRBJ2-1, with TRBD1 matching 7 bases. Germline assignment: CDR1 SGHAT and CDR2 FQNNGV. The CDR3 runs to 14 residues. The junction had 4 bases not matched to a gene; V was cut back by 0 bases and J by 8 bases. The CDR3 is CASSLEARGHEQFF. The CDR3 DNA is TGTGCCAGCAGCTTAGAGGCTAGGGGGCATGAGCAGTTCTTC.

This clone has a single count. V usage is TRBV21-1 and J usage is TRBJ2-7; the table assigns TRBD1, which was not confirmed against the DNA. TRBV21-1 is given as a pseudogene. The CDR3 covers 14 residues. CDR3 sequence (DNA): TGTGCCAGCAGCAAAAGTCCCCCAGGCTACGAGCAGTACGTC. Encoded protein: CASSKSPPGYEQYV.